A few counts support the clone carrying this TCR beta chain. What it binds is unknown. This entry belongs to a study of T-cell memory formation after mild COVID-19. Study at large: In these data, TCR clusters were largely donor specific. General observations from the study: A subset of responding clones appeared in pre-infection memory, suggesting cross-reactive memory joined.

In TCRdb, the 5' RACE reads were re-called with MiXCR into one record per CDR3 protein. The data hold roughly 620,000 distinct CDR3 sequences, with roughly 18% observed a single time. This CDR3 is 16 amino acids long. Germline trimming cut 1 base from V and 11 bases from J; bases unmatched to any gene: 9. The germline CDR1 and CDR2 sequences are SGHAT and FQNNGV. The chain combines TRBV11-2 with TRBJ1-5, with 12 bases fitting TRBD1. The source is an adult woman who had mild COVID-19 (a few samples of this study predate the infection). Cell type and time point are not known. The specimen sequenced was PBMCs or a T cell subset sorted from them (not recorded which). The DNA of the CDR3 is TGTGCCAGCAGCTTAGGCCCGGGGACAGGGGGCGAAACCCAGCATTTT. This encodes CASSLGPGTGGETQHF.